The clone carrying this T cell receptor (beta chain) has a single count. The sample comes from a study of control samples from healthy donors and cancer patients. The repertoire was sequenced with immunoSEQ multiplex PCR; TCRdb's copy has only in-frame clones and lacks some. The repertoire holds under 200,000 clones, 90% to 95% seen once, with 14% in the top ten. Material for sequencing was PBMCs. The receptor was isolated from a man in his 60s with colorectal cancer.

CDR3 nucleotides: TGCGCCAGCAGCTTGGCTACGGATACGAATTCTAACTATGGCTACACCTTC. It specifies CASSLATDTNSNYGYTF. The chain carries TRBV5-1 and TRBJ1-2; D gene unclear. CDR3 size: 17 residues. CDR1 SGHRS and CDR2 YFSETQ come from the germline V gene. V lost 0 bases and J 0 bases, leaving 15 bases between the germline ends.